The T cell receptor beta chain described here comes from a study of shared clonotypes between healthy human individuals. Findings of the study overall: Naive subsets generally exceeded memory subsets in estimated richness.

Profiled with immunoSEQ multiplex PCR; TCRdb holds only in-frame clones, not every one. The repertoire holds around 690,000 clones, with roughly 88% as singletons. Per the germline V gene, CDR1 is SGDLS and CDR2 is YYNGEE. The CDR3 spans 16 residues. V shed 1 base and J 4 bases; nucleotides not matched to a gene: 10. Concerning this clone itself: The antigen remains unidentified.

The J gene is TRBJ2-5, the V gene TRBV9; 7 bases line up with TRBD1. The receptor comes from a man younger than 30 in good health. Some clones in this sample may be carry-over from other donors' samples. The sample consisted of memory CD8+ T cells from PBMCs. As to subset: CD45RO+ cells pooled with CCR7-negative TemRA cells. DNA of the CDR3: TGTGCCAGCAGCGTACTAGGGGGCGAGCATGGAGAGACCCAGTACTTC. It codes for CASSVLGGEHGETQYF.